This section outlines one TCR beta chain sequence together with its context. The sample is drawn from a study of cytomegalovirus exposure and HLA in healthy donors. The PCR employed 60 Vbeta primers together with 13 Jbeta primers. Clones were sequenced by immunoSEQ multiplex PCR, and TCRdb holds only the in-frame ones, with some missing. The profile shows about 120,000 clones, approximately 81% of them singletons. V was cut by 3 bases and J by 5 bases, with 10 bases left in between. The CDR3 runs to 13 residues. The germline V gene has CDR1 WSHSY and CDR2 SAAADI. The material sequenced was PBMCs. This chain joins TRBV10-2 and TRBJ1-2; D is possibly TRBD1 (5 bases). The TCR was taken from a woman in her thirties in good health and CMV-seronegative. CDR3 in amino acids: CASSDQGFYGYTF. The DNA for the CDR3 is TGCGCCAGCAGTGACCAGGGCTTTTATGGCTACACCTTC.